Shown below are 30 T cell receptor beta chains from a single sample sequenced in a study of blood T cell repertoires in COVID-19. Measured with immunoSEQ multiplex PCR; TCRdb has only the in-frame clones, and not every one. Counted here are 250,000 to 350,000 clones, about nine tenths occurring once; the ten biggest clones make up around 11%. Material: peripheral blood. The receptors shown here come from a woman aged 25 to 39 with COVID-19, enrolled during active disease.

The V gene is TRBV10-3, the J gene TRBJ2-7, with 7 positions matching TRBD1. With 0 bases clipped from V and 6 bases from J, the junction kept 5 bases outside the gene matches. Germline CDR1 is ENHRY and CDR2 is SYGVKD. The length of the CDR3 is 14 residues. CDR3 loop: CAISESGTVGEQYF. As DNA, the CDR3 is TGTGCCATCAGTGAGTCCGGGACAGTGGGCGAGCAGTACTTC.

This chain joins TRBV12-3 or TRBV12-4 and TRBJ2-3; no reliable D call. This CDR3 comprises 11 residues. V was shortened by 3 bases and J by 8 bases, with 6 bases between the two germline ends. The CDR3 spells CASSFKSTQYF. CDR3 DNA sequence: TGTGCCAGCAGTTTTAAGAGTACGCAGTATTTT.

The chain has TRBV6-5 and TRBJ2-7; 8 positions agree with TRBD1. Germline loops: CDR1 MNHEY, CDR2 SVGAGI. The length of the CDR3 is 16 residues. Trimming took 2 bases from V and 5 from J; bases not matched to a gene: 11. The CDR3 spells CASSYLGQGRSNEQYF. In DNA form, the CDR3 reads TGTGCCAGCAGTTACCTCGGACAGGGTCGATCCAACGAGCAGTACTTC.

The chain carries TRBV27 and TRBJ2-1; a weak D match, TRBD1 (5 bases). CDR3 size: 12 residues. The V and J ends lost 2 bases and 8 bases respectively, with 7 bases between them. Germline V lookup: CDR1 MNHEY, CDR2 SMNVEV (reference sequence). CDR3 nucleotide sequence: TGTGCCAGCAGTTTAAAAGGGGATGAGCAGTTCTTC. Its translation: CASSLKGDEQFF.

CDR3 coding DNA: TGCAGCGTTGGGACAGTCACAGATACGCAGTATTTT. This translates into CSVGTVTDTQYF. The gene calls are TRBV29-1 and TRBJ2-3, with TRBD1 as a possible D gene (6 bases). The CDR3 totals 12 residues. CDR1 SQVTM and CDR2 ANQGSEA come from the germline V gene. V was cut by 4 bases and J by 2 bases, with 7 bases left in between.

This clone was observed a few times. The chain links TRBV28 to TRBJ2-7; TRBD2 matches 7 bases. The J segment lost 3 bases and the V segment lost 4 bases, leaving 6 bases of the junction unmatched. CDR3 length equals 14 residues. Germline V gene sequence: CDR1 MDHEN, CDR2 SYDVKM. The CDR3 is CASSSPSGIYEQYF. The CDR3, as DNA: TGTGCCAGCAGTTCGCCTAGCGGAATCTACGAGCAGTACTTC.

The chain has TRBV4-1 and TRBJ2-7; TRBD2 matches at 7 bases. V lost 1 base and J lost 9; bases outside the gene matches: 3. CDR1 and CDR2 from the germline V gene are MGHRA and YSYEKL. The CDR3 sequence is 12 residues long. For the CDR3, the DNA is TGCGCCAGCAGCCAAGTTAGCGGGCGGCAGTACTTC. It codes for CASSQVSGRQYF.

The CDR3 DNA follows: TGTGCCAGCAGCTTACGCGGCCCGGGGACCCAGTACTTC. It is translated as CASSLRGPGTQYF. The rearrangement joins TRBV7-3 to TRBJ2-5, with unresolved D. The V gene's germline CDR1 is SGHTA and CDR2 FQGTGA. V was shortened by 2 bases and J by 7 bases, with 11 bases between the two germline ends. The CDR3 is 13 amino acids.

The rearrangement uses TRBV6-5 and TRBJ1-1, with 12 positions matching TRBD1. The V segment lost 7 bases and the J segment 7 bases; nucleotides outside the gene matches: 7. Germline V gene lookup returns CDR1 MNHEY and CDR2 SVGAGI. The CDR3 covers 14 residues. CDR3: CASNMGQGAGEAFF. CDR3 nucleotides: TGTGCCAGCAACATGGGACAGGGGGCAGGTGAAGCTTTCTTT.

V and J are TRBV2 and TRBJ2-5, with TRBD1 matching over 8 bases. The CDR3 covers 14 residues. V shed 3 bases, J shed 5 bases, and the junction held 5 bases outside the gene matches. CDR1 and CDR2 from the germline V gene are SNHLY and FYNNEI. In nucleotides, the CDR3 is TGTGCCAGCAGTGACGGACAGGGCAGGGAGACCCAGTACTTC. Amino acids: CASSDGQGRETQYF. Full variable domain (missing parts from reference TRBV2 and TRBJ2-5): EPEVTQTPSHQVTQMGQEVILRCVPISNHLYFYWYRQILGQKVEFLVSFYNNEISEKSEIFDDQFSVERPDGSNFTLKIRSTKLEDSAMYFCASSDGQGRETQYFGPGTRLLVL.

The chain employs TRBV11-2 and TRBJ2-7; possible D gene TRBD1, 6 bases. Looked up from germline, CDR1 is SGHAT and CDR2 is FQNNGV. The length of the CDR3 is 13 residues. With 5 bases removed from V and 6 bases from J, the gap between germline ends came to 14 bases. The CDR3 reads CASSLGLGAEQYF. The CDR3 DNA reads as TGTGCCAGCAGCCTCGGGTTGGGGGCCGAGCAGTACTTC.

This clone was observed a single time. The gene calls are TRBV4-1 and TRBJ1-2; 10 bases line up with TRBD1. In germline, CDR1 is MGHRA, CDR2 YSYEKL. CDR3 length: 14 amino acids. J was trimmed by 7 bases and V by 1 base; bases with no gene match: 3. The CDR3 region is CASSQGTGGSGYTF. CDR3 nucleotides: TGCGCCAGCAGCCAAGGGACAGGGGGGTCTGGCTACACCTTC.

The CDR3 DNA sequence: TGTGCCAGCAGTGAACTAGTCGTGAGCAATGAGCAGTTCTTC. Residues: CASSELVVSNEQFF. The J gene is TRBJ2-1, the V gene TRBV2; D not resolved. Germline CDR1 is SNHLY and CDR2 is FYNNEI. The CDR3 is 14 amino acids. V lost 2 bases and J 6 bases, leaving 11 bases between the germline ends.

The chain couples TRBV29-1 to TRBJ2-2, with D possibly being TRBD1 (5 bases). Trimming removed 4 bases at V and 5 bases at J, with 17 bases between. Germline lookup yields CDR1 SQVTM and CDR2 ANQGSEA. This CDR3 has 15 amino acids. The CDR3, as DNA: TGCAGCGTTGTAGTGAGCAGGGTTCGAACCGGGGAGCTGTTTTTT. It translates to CSVVVSRVRTGELFF.

The rearrangement uses TRBV29-1 and TRBJ2-5; a weak D match, TRBD1 (6 bases). The CDR3 runs 11 residues. The V end was cut by 2 bases, the J end by 7 bases, with 8 bases between. Germline V lookup: CDR1 SQVTM, CDR2 ANQGSEA. The CDR3 sequence is CSVEPQGTQYF. CDR3 sequence (DNA): TGCAGCGTTGAACCACAGGGGACCCAGTACTTC.

This clone has only a few counts. V gene TRBV9 combines with J gene TRBJ1-1; tentative D call: TRBD1 (5 bases). The germline CDR1 and CDR2 sequences are SGDLS and YYNGEE. The germline V and J ends were trimmed by 0 bases and 4 bases, with 13 bases remaining between them. The CDR3 runs 15 residues. The DNA for the CDR3 is TGTGCCAGCAGCGTAGGGTCGACGGGGGGCACTGAAGCTTTCTTT. The encoded protein is CASSVGSTGGTEAFF.

The CDR3 protein is CASTGRDQETQYF. The CDR3 region has the DNA TGTGCCTCCACGGGAAGGGACCAAGAGACCCAGTACTTC. This chain joins TRBV30 and TRBJ2-5, with D possibly matching TRBD2 (5 bases). The CDR3 has 13 amino acids. The germline V gene encodes CDR1 GTSNPN and CDR2 SVGIG (reference sequence). The V gene lost 7 bases and the J gene lost 0 bases, with 12 bases spanning the gap. The variable domain in full, with the rest retrieved from reference TRBV30 and TRBJ2-5, is SQTIHQWPATLVQPVGSPLSLECTVEGTSNPNLYWYRQAAGRGLQLLFYSVGIGQISSEVPQNLSASRPQDRQFILSSKKLLLSDSGFYLCASTGRDQETQYFGPGTRLLVL.

This rearrangement joins TRBV27 to TRBJ1-4; a weak D match, TRBD1 (5 bases). This CDR3 spans 14 amino acids. The germline V gene encodes CDR1 MNHEY and CDR2 SMNVEV (reference sequence). V gave up 4 bases and J gave up 7 bases, with 13 bases separating them. The CDR3, as DNA: TGTGCCAGCAGTTGGGGTAGGGGCGGTGAAAAACTGTTTTTT. Translated, it gives CASSWGRGGEKLFF.

The chain links TRBV6-5 to TRBJ2-2; tentatively, D is TRBD1 (6 bases). The germline CDR1 and CDR2 sequences are MNHEY and SVGAGI. Trimming left V 5 bases short and J 8 bases short, with 15 bases between. CDR3 length: 14 amino acids. The CDR3 sequence: CASSMGHLIGELFF. DNA for the CDR3: TGTGCCAGCAGTATGGGACACCTAATTGGGGAGCTGTTTTTT.

This clone was seen only a few times. V gene TRBV28 combines with J gene TRBJ2-7, with D unresolved. V was shortened by 6 bases and J by 7 bases, with 10 bases between the two germline ends. This CDR3 comprises 11 residues. Looked up from germline, CDR1 is MDHEN and CDR2 is SYDVKM. The CDR3 DNA reads TGTGCCAGCAGGAGAGGAAGGGAGCAGTACTTC. It yields the protein CASRRGREQYF.

This clone was seen once. The rearrangement links TRBV3-1 (or the pseudogene TRBV3-2) to TRBJ1-1; TRBD1 matches 9 bases. V was pared by 1 base and J by 6 bases, with 0 bases of the junction left unmatched. This CDR3 has 13 amino acids. Germline CDR1 is LGHDT and CDR2 is YNNKEL (reference sequence). The CDR3 is CASSQGTGAEAFF. CDR3 nucleotides: TGTGCCAGCAGCCAAGGGACAGGGGCTGAAGCTTTCTTT.

The V call is TRBV11-2, the J call TRBJ2-7, with 8 bases aligning to TRBD1. Germline V gene lookup returns CDR1 SGHAT and CDR2 FQNNGV. CDR3 length equals 15 residues. J lost 4 bases, V lost 5 bases, and 10 bases had no gene match. The CDR3 loop is CASSTWGQAAYEQYF. The CDR3 DNA sequence: TGTGCCAGCAGCACATGGGGACAGGCGGCTTACGAGCAGTACTTC.

The gene calls are TRBV6-5 and TRBJ1-2; the D gene is possibly TRBD1 (6 bases). V lost 5 bases and J lost 5, with 12 bases in between. This CDR3 region has 13 residues. Germline loops: CDR1 MNHEY, CDR2 SVGAGI. The CDR3 bases are TGTGCCAGCAGTCGAACCGGACAGTATGGCTACACCTTC. This codes for CASSRTGQYGYTF.

The CDR3 DNA is TGTGCCAGCAGCCACCGGACGGGAGAGACAGATACGCAGTATTTT. Amino acid sequence: CASSHRTGETDTQYF. The chain joins TRBV6-2 or TRBV6-3 to TRBJ2-3, with a weak D call TRBD2 (6 bases). Germline loops: CDR1 MNHEY, CDR2 SVGEGT. Trimming stripped 6 bases from V and 3 bases from J, with 16 bases between. The CDR3 extends over 15 amino acids.

The CDR3 reads CASRDDRGRAFF. As DNA, the CDR3 is TGTGCCAGCAGAGACGACAGGGGGCGAGCTTTCTTT. The V gene is TRBV6-5, the J gene TRBJ1-1, with TRBD1 matching over 10 bases. CDR3 length equals 12 residues. Germline V gene sequence: CDR1 MNHEY, CDR2 SVGAGI. V gave up 6 bases and J gave up 10 bases; unmatched junction bases: 5.

This sequence joins TRBV2 and TRBJ1-1; no firm D call. V was trimmed by 6 bases and J by 0 bases, leaving 11 bases between them. Germline assignment: CDR1 SNHLY and CDR2 FYNNEI. CDR3 length equals 14 residues. CDR3 bases: TGTGCCAGCAGATTACGGTTCTTGAACACTGAAGCTTTCTTT. Translated: CASRLRFLNTEAFF.

The chain links TRBV10-1 to TRBJ2-1, with D maybe TRBD2 (5 bases). The CDR3 spans 13 residues. With 4 bases removed from V and 7 bases from J, the gap between germline ends came to 11 bases. CDR1 and CDR2 from the germline V gene are WNHNN and SYGVQD (reference sequence). CDR3 residues: CASSALGRNEQFF. CDR3 nucleotides: TGCGCCAGCAGTGCGTTAGGGAGAAATGAGCAGTTCTTC.

The chain employs TRBV29-1 and TRBJ2-3, with a weak D call TRBD1 (6 bases). The CDR3 sequence is 13 residues long. The germline gives CDR1 SQVTM, CDR2 ANQGSEA. V was trimmed by 6 bases and J by 2 bases, leaving 12 bases between them. The CDR3 reads CSVGQPITDTQYF. The CDR3 coding sequence is TGCAGCGTGGGACAACCGATCACAGATACGCAGTATTTT.

This chain joins TRBV5-4 and TRBJ2-3, with TRBD2 identical over 7 bases. V lost 0 bases and J lost 5; bases outside the gene matches: 6. The CDR3 is 15 residues long. Germline-derived CDR1 and CDR2 are SGHNT and YYREEE (reference sequence). CDR3 residues: CASSLARASGDTQYF. In nucleotides, the CDR3 is TGTGCCAGCAGCTTGGCCAGGGCTAGCGGAGATACGCAGTATTTT.

This clone was seen only once. The rearrangement uses TRBV7-2 and TRBJ2-1; a weak D match, TRBD2 (5 bases). CDR3 length equals 17 residues. Germline V CDR1 and CDR2: SGHTA, FQGNSA. V was pared by 6 bases and J by 0 bases, with 18 bases between. The CDR3 nucleotides are TGTGCCAGCAGTCCACCCCTAGCTGAAAGCTCCTACAATGAGCAGTTCTTC. Amino acid sequence: CASSPPLAESSYNEQFF.